This entry describes one T cell receptor beta chain. Its antigen is unknown. Sequenced by immunoSEQ multiplex PCR; TCRdb stores in-frame clones only, minus some. The profile shows around 160,000 clones, around 81% of them singletons. The CDR3 has 16 residues. V was clipped by 2 bases and J by 0 bases; unmatched bases: 4. Germline V lookup: CDR1 MNHEY, CDR2 SVGAGI. These data are taken from a study of cytomegalovirus exposure and HLA in healthy donors. Study conclusions and caveats: As was reported, the classifier diagnosed cytomegalovirus status with high specificity and sensitivity. Researchers catalogued about 150 TCR beta chains as cytomegalovirus-associated. In vitro testing confirmed a few CMV-associated chains as specific for CMV antigens. Rare TCR sequences dominated, though some public TCRs recurred in many donors.

The chain uses TRBV6-5 and TRBJ2-1; 7 bases are shared with TRBD2. What was sequenced was PBMCs. The clonotype was recovered from a young man in good health and CMV-seropositive. Here the CDR3 DNA reads TGTGCCAGCAGTTACGGGGGGGGGTACTCCTACAATGAGCAGTTCTTC. Translating it yields CASSYGGGYSYNEQFF.